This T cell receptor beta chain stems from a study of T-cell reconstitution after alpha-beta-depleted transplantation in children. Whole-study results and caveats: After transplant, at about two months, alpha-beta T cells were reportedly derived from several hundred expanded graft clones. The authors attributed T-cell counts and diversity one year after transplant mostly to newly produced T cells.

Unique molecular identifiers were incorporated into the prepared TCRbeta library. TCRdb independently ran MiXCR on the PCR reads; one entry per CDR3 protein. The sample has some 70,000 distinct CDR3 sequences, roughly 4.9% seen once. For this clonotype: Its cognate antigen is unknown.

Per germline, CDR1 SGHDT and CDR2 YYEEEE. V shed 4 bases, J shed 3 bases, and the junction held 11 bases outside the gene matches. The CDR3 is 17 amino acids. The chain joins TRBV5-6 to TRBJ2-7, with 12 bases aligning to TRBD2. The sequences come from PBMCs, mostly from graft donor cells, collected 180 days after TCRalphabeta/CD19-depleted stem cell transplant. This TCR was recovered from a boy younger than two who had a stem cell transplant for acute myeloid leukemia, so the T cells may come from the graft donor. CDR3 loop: CASSPTRLAGGSYEQYF. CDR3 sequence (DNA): TGTGCCAGCAGCCCCACCCGCCTAGCGGGGGGGAGCTACGAGCAGTACTTC.